This entry features one T cell receptor beta chain sequence. Antigen: not known. CDR1 is MDHEN and CDR2 is SYDVKM in the germline V gene. Trimming pared 5 bases from V and 8 bases from J, leaving 17 bases between. The CDR3 sequence is 14 residues long. These data belong to a study of regulatory T cells. All CD3G-deficient patients showed autoimmunity, more severe in two. Patients aged 2 to 39 years had fewer naive T cells. CD4+ T cells were divided by sorting: CD25-high CD127-low Tregs, CD25-low CD127-high conventional cells. The primer mix had 52 TRBV and 13 TRBJ primers. Using immunoSEQ multiplex PCR, the repertoire was profiled, and TCRdb retains in-frame clones only, with some absent. The sample includes over 30,000 clones, more than 85% seen only once; the top ten take more than 0.75%. Overall study results and limits: In CD3G-deficient patients, conventional CD4+ T cells were enriched for hydrophobic CDR3 residues at positions 6 and 7.

The receptor was isolated from a child under 10 years old with CD3G deficiency. What was sequenced was conventional CD4+ T cells sorted from blood. This rearrangement joins TRBV28 to TRBJ2-3; no firm D call. The CDR3 is CASSPPGPTGTQYF. CDR3 DNA: TGTGCCAGCAGTCCGCCCGGACCCACGGGTACGCAGTATTTT.